This T cell receptor beta chain was recovered during a study of T cells in women clearing cervical HPV infection. Overall study results and limits: Richness differences could reflect unmeasured T-cell content per sample. Associations may precede or follow infection; HPV-specific or memory T cells were not isolated. Repertoire richness, not evenness, was significantly elevated in CIN3+ cases versus controls.

Average input was about 1.2 ug genomic DNA for immunoSEQ TCR beta CDR3 amplification. Method: immunoSEQ multiplex PCR; TCRdb's copy keeps in-frame clones and lacks some. The sample table sets out 31,000 or so clones. Trimming at V came to 3 bases and at J to 8 bases, leaving 5 bases not matched to a gene. The CDR3 sequence is 14 residues long. Germline V gene sequence: CDR1 SGHRS, CDR2 YFSETQ. Remarks on this clone: Antigen specificity is unknown. The sequenced fragment ends 3 residues before the CDR3 boundary, so the rest is inferred from the germline J gene.

Sequencing was done on a sample of blood buffy coat. The clonotype comes from a woman between 18 and 69 years old with a cervical HPV16 infection that either progressed to CIN3+ or cleared (not recorded which). The chain has TRBV5-1 and TRBJ1-4; 9 positions agree with TRBD1. This CDR3 reads CASSSGTGWEKLFF. Partial CDR3 DNA: TGCGCCAGCAGCTCCGGGACAGGGTGGGAAAAA.